One sample yielded the 16 T cell receptor beta chains listed below, sequenced in a study of CD8+ T cells in alopecia areata. Treatment indicated: oral pan-JAK inhibitor, 5-10 mg twice daily. Reverse transcribed after extraction, RNA yielded cDNA as the sequencing template. Clones were sequenced by immunoSEQ multiplex PCR, and TCRdb holds only the in-frame ones, with some missing. The data contain about 200,000 clones, about 62% of them singletons. Material: CD4+ T cells sorted from blood, obtained at week 24, from a patient treated with tofacitinib. The receptors stem from a human donor with alopecia areata.

This clone came up a few times. V usage is TRBV7-9 and J usage is TRBJ2-3, with TRBD2 identical over 9 bases. From germline, CDR1 is SEHNR and CDR2 FQNEAQ (reference sequence). This CDR3 is 14 amino acids long. V gave up 4 bases and J gave up 1 base; unmatched junction bases: 0. The CDR3 DNA is TGTGCCAGCAGCTCTAGCGGGGGCACAGATACGCAGTATTTT. This encodes CASSSSGGTDTQYF.

The rearrangement joins TRBV6-6 to TRBJ1-2; D may be TRBD1 (5 bases). CDR3 length equals 14 residues. V was shortened by 5 bases and J by 6 bases, with 16 bases between the two germline ends. CDR1 MNHNY and CDR2 SVGAGI come from the germline V gene (reference sequence). The CDR3 is CASSHRQGAHGYTF. In DNA form, the CDR3 reads TGTGCCAGCAGTCATCGTCAGGGAGCCCATGGCTACACCTTC.

The chain carries TRBV29-1 and TRBJ1-5; D gene unclear. CDR1 and CDR2 from the germline V gene are SQVTM and ANQGSEA. Trimming stripped 6 bases from V and 0 bases from J, with 9 bases between. The CDR3 is 13 residues long. The CDR3 region has the DNA TGCAGCGTGGTGCTTAGTAGCAATCAGCCCCAGCATTTT. It encodes CSVVLSSNQPQHF.

The chain uses TRBV7-9 and TRBJ2-5; the D gene is possibly TRBD1 (6 bases). Trimming stripped 5 bases from V and 5 bases from J, with 9 bases between. This CDR3 is 12 amino acids long. From germline, CDR1 is SEHNR and CDR2 FQNEAQ (reference sequence). The CDR3 here is CASSPRGETQYF. In nucleotides, the CDR3 is TGTGCCAGCAGCCCGAGGGGGGAGACCCAGTACTTC.

The chain is built from TRBV29-1 and TRBJ1-1; D is unresolved. The germline V gene encodes CDR1 SQVTM and CDR2 ANQGSEA. There are 18 residues in the CDR3. Trimming took 4 bases from V and 0 from J, leaving 24 bases between them. DNA of the CDR3: TGCAGCGTTGTTTTGAGGGCACGGTTCGAGTTCATGAACACTGAAGCTTTCTTT. Translation gives CSVVLRARFEFMNTEAFF.

This rearrangement joins TRBV30 to TRBJ2-2; perhaps TRBD1 as D (5 bases). The CDR3 is 13 amino acids. The germline V gene encodes CDR1 GTSNPN and CDR2 SVGIG (reference sequence). V was pared by 0 bases and J by 6 bases, with 8 bases between. CDR3 in amino acids: CAWSVRVAGELFF. The CDR3 region has the DNA TGTGCCTGGAGTGTCAGGGTCGCCGGGGAGCTGTTTTTT.

V usage is TRBV6-5 and J usage is TRBJ1-2; D ambiguous. The germline CDR1 and CDR2 sequences are MNHEY and SVGAGI. Trimming shortened V by 2 bases and J by 4 bases, and 17 bases separated the two germline ends. The CDR3 contains 16 residues. CDR3 in DNA: TGTGCCAGCAGTTACGGGGAGAGAGGCGTCCTCTATGGCTACACCTTC. Amino acids: CASSYGERGVLYGYTF.

The chain carries TRBV7-2 and TRBJ2-3; 14 bases map to TRBD2. Germline values: CDR1 SGHTA, CDR2 FQGNSA. Trimming cost V 5 bases and J 4 bases; bases outside gene matches: 5. This CDR3 is 16 amino acids long. CDR3 coding DNA: TGTGCCAGCAGCGACCGGACTAGCGGGAGGCCAGATACGCAGTATTTT. It codes for CASSDRTSGRPDTQYF.

The gene calls are TRBV29-1 and TRBJ2-2; 9 bases map to TRBD1. The CDR3 is made up of 14 amino acids. Germline V gene lookup returns CDR1 SQVTM and CDR2 ANQGSEA. The ends lost 6 bases at V and 6 bases at J; junction bases unmatched: 8. The chain's CDR3 is CSVPRTGVAGELFF. The DNA for the CDR3 is TGCAGCGTCCCCCGGACAGGGGTGGCCGGGGAGCTGTTTTTT.

The chain employs TRBV5-6 and TRBJ2-2; a weak D match, TRBD2 (6 bases). Germline V gene sequence: CDR1 SGHDT, CDR2 YYEEEE. Trimming pared 4 bases from V and 9 bases from J, leaving 19 bases between. The CDR3 has 15 amino acids. The CDR3 protein is CASSPLLRDARELFF. CDR3 in DNA: TGTGCCAGCAGCCCCCTCCTGCGGGACGCGCGGGAGCTGTTTTTT.

J is TRBJ1-1 and V is TRBV20-1; D not resolved. The CDR3 totals 11 residues. Germline CDR1 DFQATT, CDR2 SNEGSKA (reference sequence). Between the trimmed V and J ends, which lost 4 bases and 7 bases, there was a span of 10 bases. The CDR3 sequence is CSAISILEAFF. The CDR3, as DNA: TGCAGTGCTATATCGATACTTGAAGCTTTCTTT.

CDR3 sequence reads: CASSVEERRETQYF. CDR3 nucleotides: TGTGCCAGCAGCGTAGAAGAGCGGCGGGAGACCCAGTACTTC. The chain is built from TRBV9 and TRBJ2-5; D is perhaps TRBD2 (5 bases). Germline V CDR1 and CDR2: SGDLS, YYNGEE. The CDR3 runs to 14 residues. V was shortened by 0 bases and J by 5 bases, with 11 bases between the two germline ends.

The chain is built from TRBV11-2 and TRBJ2-3, with D perhaps matching TRBD1 (6 bases). Germline V gene lookup returns CDR1 SGHAT and CDR2 FQNNGV. The V and J ends lost 5 bases and 6 bases respectively, with 15 bases between them. This CDR3 comprises 14 residues. The CDR3 bases are TGTGCCAGCAGCCTGGGGGCCCGTCGGGATACGCAGTATTTT. Protein sequence: CASSLGARRDTQYF.

In DNA, the CDR3 is TGCGCCAGCAGCCCCGGGACTCATTCGGAGACCCAGTACTTC. Translation: CASSPGTHSETQYF. The rearrangement links TRBV5-1 to TRBJ2-5; D is perhaps TRBD2 (6 bases). Germline V gives CDR1 SGHRS, CDR2 YFSETQ. With 4 bases removed from V and 5 bases from J, the gap between germline ends came to 15 bases. CDR3 length: 14 amino acids.

Note on this clone: Other DNA sequences in this specimen translate into the identical CDR3. The chain uses TRBV29-1 and TRBJ2-2; D call uncertain. This CDR3 spans 14 amino acids. V lost 4 bases to trimming and J lost 6 bases, with 15 bases between them. Germline V lookup: CDR1 SQVTM, CDR2 ANQGSEA. The CDR3 DNA follows: TGCAGCGTTGTGCTTGGGCGAACCCCCGGGGAGCTGTTTTTT. It codes for CSVVLGRTPGELFF.

This chain links TRBV2 with TRBJ1-2; a weak D match, TRBD1 (5 bases). Germline loops: CDR1 SNHLY, CDR2 FYNNEI. Trimming removed 3 bases from V and 0 bases from J, with 17 bases in between. This CDR3 spans 17 amino acids. CDR3 loop: CASSDRQGLRTNYGYTF. The CDR3 bases are TGTGCCAGCAGTGATCGCCAGGGTTTGCGAACTAACTATGGCTACACCTTC.